The sample holds one count of the clone carrying this T cell receptor beta chain. TCRdb's copy holds only in-frame clones and misses some; the assay was immunoSEQ multiplex PCR. The data contain around 100,000 clones, approximately 83% of them singletons. The data derive from a study of blood T cell repertoires in COVID-19. Study as a whole: The cDNA or gDNA used as material had been derived from T cells, B-cell-depleted T cells, or PBMCs.

CDR1 and CDR2 from the germline V gene are SNHLY and FYNNEI. J gave up 1 base and V 11 bases, and 9 bases lay outside the gene matches. The CDR3 covers 14 residues. This rearrangement joins TRBV2 to TRBJ2-5; 8 bases match TRBD2. This clonotype was obtained from a woman older than 75 with active or convalescent COVID-19. Sequenced input: peripheral blood. CDR3 nucleotide sequence: TGTGCCGGACGAGCGGGGGCCGGCCAAGAGACCCAGTACTTC. This gives the protein CAGRAGAGQETQYF.